This paragraph reports one T cell receptor (beta chain). Which antigen it targets is not known. Qualities for individual bases were not recorded, and no much larger clone is one base off. These data originate in a study of CD8+CD57+ T cells in acquired aplastic anemia listed by TCRdb under 2018. Turning to the overall study: Extracted DNA from sorted CD4+ and CD8+ cells averaged around 2.9 ug, ranging from roughly 0.17 to 27.4 ug. Mean read counts for healthy donor samples were about 9.8 million for CD4+ cells and 11 million to 14 million for CD8+ cells.

In the study, sorted CD4+ and CD8+ blood T cells from patients with severe aplastic anemia and from healthy subjects underwent deep sequencing of TCR repertoires. Ficoll-Paque density gradient centrifugation was used to isolate peripheral blood mononuclear cells. Before DNA was extracted, CD4+ and CD8+ T cells were sorted using either FACS or magnetic beads. Findings and caveats that apply to the study as a whole: CD8+ Simpson's diversity did not differ significantly between patients and healthy controls (P=0.060). Twenty-nine CD8+ CDR3 sequences were found in both patients and controls but appeared to be highly expressed in patients and within the immunodominant clones of the patients.

Genomic DNA served as template for TCR beta VDJ combination and CDR3 sequence profiling. An Illumina HiSeq 2000 was used for TCR repertoire sequencing. Concerning the study's data processing: Repertoires were assessed using TRBV/TRBJ rearrangement plots, CDR3 size and DJ length profiles, and Simpson's diversity index. Whichever DNA sequence was most abundant in the deep sequencing data was defined as the immunodominant clone. CDR3 amino acid sequences were checked for sharing across subjects and were also compared against the VDJdb database and published repertoires. TCRdb handled the public reads itself, with Q25 trimming in fastp and clone calling in MiXCR, and kept productive beta chains. Each entry merges the rows of one CDR3 protein and shows their most common DNA and genes. TCRdb's processing, not the authors', yielded these V and J calls. A total of 400,000 to 450,000 distinct CDR3 sequences appear in this sample, about two thirds of them only once. The ten biggest clones cover 3% to 5% of the sample.

The CDR3 starts with the cysteine, ends with the phenylalanine, and has 15 residues. Kept here is only the CDR3 DNA, which spans 45 bases and is read in frame from base 1. The germline V gene specifies MGHDK as CDR1 and SYGVNS as CDR2. A distance of 14 bases separates the germline ends of V and J, which lose 1 base and 5 bases respectively. Sequencing was done on a sample of sorted CD4+, CD8+, or CD8+CD57+ T cells (not recorded which) from PBMCs. The chain couples TRBV25-1 to TRBJ2-5, and perhaps TRBD1 as D gene, on 5 matching bases. This clonotype originated in a human donor in good health, serving as a control. The DNA is TGTGCCAGCAGTGAATTCCCAGGGTCGGGCGAGACCCAGTACTTC. This yields the protein CASSEFPGSGETQYF.